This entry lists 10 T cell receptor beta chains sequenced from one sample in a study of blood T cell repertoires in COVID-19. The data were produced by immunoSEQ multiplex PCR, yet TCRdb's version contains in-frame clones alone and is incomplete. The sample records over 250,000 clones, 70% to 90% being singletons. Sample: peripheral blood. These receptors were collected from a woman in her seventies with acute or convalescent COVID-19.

The DNA of the CDR3 is TGCGCCAGCAGCCAGGAGTCAGGGGCCCGAGATACGCAGTATTTT. It yields the protein CASSQESGARDTQYF. The chain couples TRBV4-1 to TRBJ2-3; D is perhaps TRBD1 (6 bases). V dropped 3 bases and J dropped 5 bases, with 15 bases sitting between them. Germline CDR1 is MGHRA and CDR2 is YSYEKL. The CDR3 has 15 residues.

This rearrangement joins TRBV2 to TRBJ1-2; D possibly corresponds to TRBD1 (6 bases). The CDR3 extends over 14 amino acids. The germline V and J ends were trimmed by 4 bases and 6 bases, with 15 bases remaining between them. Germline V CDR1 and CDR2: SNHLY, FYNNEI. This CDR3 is CASSAGADMHGYTF. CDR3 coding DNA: TGTGCCAGCAGTGCAGGGGCTGATATGCATGGCTACACCTTC.

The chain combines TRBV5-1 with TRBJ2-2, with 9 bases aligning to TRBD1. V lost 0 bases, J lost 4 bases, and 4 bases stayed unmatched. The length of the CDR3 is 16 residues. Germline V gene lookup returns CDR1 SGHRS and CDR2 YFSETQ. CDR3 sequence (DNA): TGCGCCAGCAGCTTGGAAGTGACAGGGGGCACCGGGGAGCTGTTTTTT. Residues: CASSLEVTGGTGELFF.

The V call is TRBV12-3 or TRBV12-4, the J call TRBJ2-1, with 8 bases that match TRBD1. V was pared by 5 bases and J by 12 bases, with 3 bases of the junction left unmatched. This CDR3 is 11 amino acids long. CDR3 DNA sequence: TGTGCCAGCAGTCCCGGGACAGGGCAGTTCTTC. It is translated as CASSPGTGQFF.

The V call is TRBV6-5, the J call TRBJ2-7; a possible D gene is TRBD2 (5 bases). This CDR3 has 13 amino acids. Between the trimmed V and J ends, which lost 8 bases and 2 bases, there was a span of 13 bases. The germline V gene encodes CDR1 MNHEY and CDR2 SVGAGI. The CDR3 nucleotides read TGTGCCAGCGTCGCCGGGGTAACCTACGAGCAGTACTTC. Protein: CASVAGVTYEQYF.

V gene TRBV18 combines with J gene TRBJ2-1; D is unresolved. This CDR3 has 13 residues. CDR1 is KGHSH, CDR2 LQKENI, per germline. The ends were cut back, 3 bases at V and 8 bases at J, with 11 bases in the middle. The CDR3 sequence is CASSPPVGHEQFF. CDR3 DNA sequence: TGTGCCAGCTCACCCCCCGTTGGGCATGAGCAGTTCTTC.

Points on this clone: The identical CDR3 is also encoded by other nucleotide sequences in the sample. In DNA, the CDR3 is TGTGCCAGCAGTCCCCCAGGGGGCTCAAATCAGCCCCAGCATTTT. This translates into CASSPPGGSNQPQHF. V is TRBV6-5 and J is TRBJ1-5; 8 nucleotides agree with TRBD1. Trimming at V came to 5 bases and at J to 4 bases, leaving 7 bases not matched to a gene. Germline V CDR1 and CDR2: MNHEY, SVGAGI. The CDR3 loop spans 15 amino acids.

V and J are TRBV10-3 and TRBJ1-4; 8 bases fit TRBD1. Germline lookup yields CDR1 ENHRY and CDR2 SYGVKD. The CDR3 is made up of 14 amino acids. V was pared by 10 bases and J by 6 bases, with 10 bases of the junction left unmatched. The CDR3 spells CARSQGANDEKLFF. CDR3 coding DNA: TGTGCCAGATCTCAGGGGGCGAACGATGAAAAACTGTTTTTT.

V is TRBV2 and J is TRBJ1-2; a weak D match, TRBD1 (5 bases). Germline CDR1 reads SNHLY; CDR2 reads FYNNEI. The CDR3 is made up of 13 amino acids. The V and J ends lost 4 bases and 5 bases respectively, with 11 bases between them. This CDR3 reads CASSVGEEYGYTF. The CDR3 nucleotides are TGTGCCAGCAGTGTAGGGGAGGAGTATGGCTACACCTTC.

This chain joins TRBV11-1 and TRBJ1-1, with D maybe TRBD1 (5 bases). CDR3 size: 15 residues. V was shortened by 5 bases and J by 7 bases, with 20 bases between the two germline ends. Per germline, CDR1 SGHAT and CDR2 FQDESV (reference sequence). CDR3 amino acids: CASSSGPGGENEAFF. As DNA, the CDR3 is TGTGCCAGCAGCAGCGGGCCGGGGGGGGAAAATGAAGCTTTCTTT.